This TCR beta chain came from a study of a mutant IDH1 vaccine in newly diagnosed glioma. The assay was immunoSEQ multiplex PCR, and TCRdb's table has in-frame clones only and misses some. The sample records around 70,000 clones, about 88% being singletons. Time point specified: week 35, safety follow-up. Doses comprised 300 ug of mutant IDH1 20-mer peptide each, plus topical imiquimod. Astrocytomas found in donors were new, WHO grade 3 or 4, IDH1-mutant and ATRX-lost. V lost 3 bases and J 0 bases, leaving 6 bases between the germline ends. This CDR3 has 14 amino acids. The germline CDR1 and CDR2 sequences are SGHTA and FQGNSA. About this clone itself: The antigen remains undetermined.

The sequenced sample was PBMCs, obtained from a glioma patient whose treatment included an IDH1 peptide vaccine. This clonotype was sampled from a man aged 30-40 years with glioma. The chain uses TRBV7-2 and TRBJ1-3; D call uncertain. The chain's CDR3 is CASSFGPSGNTIYF. CDR3 bases: TGTGCCAGCAGCTTTGGGCCCTCTGGAAACACCATATATTTT.